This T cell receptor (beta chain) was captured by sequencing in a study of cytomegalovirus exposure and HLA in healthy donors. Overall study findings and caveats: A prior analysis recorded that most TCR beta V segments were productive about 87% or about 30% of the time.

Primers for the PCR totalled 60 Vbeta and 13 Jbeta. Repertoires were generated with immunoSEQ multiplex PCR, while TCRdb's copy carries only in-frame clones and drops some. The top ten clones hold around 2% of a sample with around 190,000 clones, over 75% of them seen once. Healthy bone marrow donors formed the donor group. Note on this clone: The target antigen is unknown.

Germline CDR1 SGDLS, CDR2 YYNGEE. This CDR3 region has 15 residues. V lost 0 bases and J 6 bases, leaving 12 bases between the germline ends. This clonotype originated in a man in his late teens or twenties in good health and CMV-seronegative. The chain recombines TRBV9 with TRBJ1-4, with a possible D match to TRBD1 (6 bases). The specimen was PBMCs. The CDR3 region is CASSVAGGRDEKLFF. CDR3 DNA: TGTGCCAGCAGCGTAGCGGGGGGGCGCGATGAAAAACTGTTTTTT.